This is a list of T cell receptor beta chains from one sample in a study of CD8 T cells in ankylosing spondylitis. TCRdb re-called the 5' RACE reads through MiXCR, storing one row per CDR3 protein. The sample lists some 130,000 distinct CDR3 sequences; about 7% were seen once. Sequenced sample: blood, either unsorted or a sorted T cell fraction (not recorded which). The source is a female donor with ankylosing spondylitis or in good health (not recorded which). Both conserved end residues are part of each CDR3. Fields, in order: D gene, V gene, J gene, clone size, CDR3 protein, CDR3 DNA. D genes are given only for firm matches. Part of the rows lack a size; the others show once, few, many or a class for expanded clones.

>NA|TRBV24-1|TRBJ2-1|many
CATSDPGPRGDNEQFF
TGTGCCACCAGTGATCCCGGGCCTAGGGGGGACAATGAGCAGTTCTTC
>TRBD1|TRBV12-3/TRBV12-4|TRBJ1-5|many
CASSLRQGGQPQHF
TGTGCCAGCAGTTTAAGGCAGGGGGGTCAGCCCCAGCATTTT
>TRBD1|TRBV12-3/TRBV12-4|TRBJ1-1|many
CASRHRGGTEAFF
TGTGCCAGCAGACACAGGGGAGGCACTGAAGCTTTCTTT
>NA|TRBV7-8|TRBJ2-3|many
CASSLDRTQYF
TGTGCCAGCAGCTTAGATCGGACGCAGTATTTT
>NA|TRBV7-9|TRBJ1-1|many
CASSFTGGYLAFF
TGTGCCAGCAGCTTTACCGGGGGCTATTTAGCTTTCTTT
>TRBD2|TRBV7-6|TRBJ2-2|many
CASRLGLAGTGELFF
TGTGCCAGCAGACTAGGACTAGCGGGCACCGGGGAGCTGTTTTTT
>NA|TRBV29-1|TRBJ1-5|many
CSVASGSNQPQHF
TGCAGCGTTGCGTCAGGCAGCAATCAGCCCCAGCATTTT
>TRBD1|TRBV4-2|TRBJ1-2|many
CASSQGAGGALSYGYTF
TGTGCCAGCAGCCAAGGGGCAGGGGGCGCGTTAAGCTATGGCTACACCTTC
>TRBD1|TRBV28|TRBJ1-1|NA
CASSFYRTGGRNTEAFF
TGTGCCAGCAGTTTCTACAGGACAGGGGGACGGAACACTGAAGCTTTCTTT
>NA|TRBV20-1|TRBJ1-2|once
CSASEANYGYTF
TGCAGTGCTTCGGAAGCTAACTATGGCTACACCTTC
>TRBD1|TRBV7-7|TRBJ2-2|many
CASSLGQGRRELFF
TGTGCTAGCAGCCTAGGACAGGGGAGGCGGGAGCTGTTTTTT
>NA|TRBV7-2|TRBJ2-1|NA
CASSLGARGEQFF
TGTGCCAGCAGCTTAGGGGCCAGGGGTGAGCAGTTCTTC
>NA|TRBV7-2|TRBJ2-2|many
CASSFEGGWTGELFF
TGTGCCAGCAGCTTCGAGGGGGGGTGGACCGGGGAGCTGTTTTTT
>NA|TRBV20-1|TRBJ1-3|many
CSARVNPGNTIYF
TGCAGTGCTAGAGTGAATCCTGGAAACACCATATATTTT
>TRBD1|TRBV18|TRBJ1-1|many
CASSPGTGGTEAFF
TGTGCCAGCTCCCCCGGGACAGGGGGCACTGAAGCTTTCTTT
>NA|TRBV30|TRBJ1-1|many
CAWGFWGMNTEAFF
TGTGCCTGGGGTTTTTGGGGGATGAACACTGAAGCTTTCTTT
>TRBD1|TRBV20-1|TRBJ2-5|many
CSAGTGVGGETQYF
TGCAGTGCTGGTACAGGGGTCGGAGGAGAGACCCAGTACTTC
>TRBD1|TRBV7-9|TRBJ1-1|few
CASSHRDRPNTEAFF
TGTGCCAGCAGCCACCGGGACAGGCCGAACACTGAAGCTTTCTTT
>NA|TRBV6-1|TRBJ1-2|many
CASTQGLRDGYTF
TGTGCCAGCACCCAGGGGCTAAGGGATGGCTACACCTTC
>NA|TRBV12-3/TRBV12-4|TRBJ1-5|many
CASSLAGTQPQHF
TGTGCCAGCAGTTTAGCGGGGACTCAGCCCCAGCATTTT
>TRBD2|TRBV20-1|TRBJ2-3|few
CSARVSGTSGGADTQYF
TGCAGTGCTAGAGTTTCGGGTACTAGCGGGGGGGCAGATACGCAGTATTTT
>TRBD1|TRBV6-5|TRBJ1-4|many
CASSYDRGNEKLFF
TGTGCCAGCAGTTACGACAGGGGTAATGAAAAACTGTTTTTT
>NA|TRBV4-1|TRBJ2-2|many
CASSQDGPNTGELFF
TGCGCCAGCAGCCAGGACGGACCGAACACCGGGGAGCTGTTTTTT
>NA|TRBV24-1|TRBJ1-1|many
CATSQGQNTEAFF
TGTGCCACCAGTCAGGGACAGAACACTGAAGCTTTCTTT
>NA|TRBV4-1|TRBJ1-5|many
CASSQSGTRSNQPQHF
TGCGCCAGCAGCCAATCGGGAACCCGTAGCAATCAGCCCCAGCATTTT
>TRBD2|TRBV11-2|TRBJ2-5|NA
CASSAGTSGGLQETQYF
TGTGCCAGCAGCGCAGGGACTAGCGGGGGGCTCCAAGAGACCCAGTACTTC
>NA|TRBV5-1|TRBJ2-5|many
CASSRPGQGETQYF
TGCGCCAGCAGCAGACCGGGACAAGGAGAGACCCAGTACTTC
>TRBD1|TRBV6-5|TRBJ1-1|many
CASSYSDRGRTEAFF
TGTGCCAGCAGTTACTCCGACAGGGGGCGGACTGAAGCTTTCTTT
>TRBD1|TRBV28|TRBJ2-7|many
CASTLTGTGSFEQYF
TGTGCCAGCACCTTAACCGGGACAGGCTCCTTCGAGCAGTACTTC
>TRBD1|TRBV20-1|TRBJ1-1|many
CSARENQGDREAFF
TGCAGTGCTAGAGAGAATCAGGGGGACCGTGAAGCTTTCTTT
>NA|TRBV19|TRBJ2-4|NA
CASSIYGSAKNIQYF
TGTGCCAGTAGTATATATGGGTCGGCCAAAAACATTCAGTACTTC
>NA|TRBV6-5|TRBJ2-7|many
CASSYSMVGGSYEQYF
TGTGCCAGCAGTTACTCGATGGTCGGTGGGTCCTACGAGCAGTACTTC
>NA|TRBV20-1|TRBJ2-4|few
CSARDDSLIYF
TGCAGTGCTAGAGACGACAGTTTGATCTACTTC
>NA|TRBV14|TRBJ2-1|many
CASSYSLAHEQFF
TGTGCCAGCAGCTATTCACTAGCCCATGAGCAGTTCTTC
>NA|TRBV25-1|TRBJ1-5|many
CASSHRAGNQPQHF
TGTGCCAGCAGTCACAGGGCAGGCAATCAGCCCCAGCATTTT
>NA|TRBV25-1|TRBJ2-7|few
CASSDNIGTSGEQYF
TGTGCCAGCAGTGATAACATCGGGACCTCGGGGGAGCAGTACTTC
>NA|TRBV7-2|TRBJ1-2|few
CASSRVVSGVYGYTF
TGTGCCAGCAGCCGCGTTGTGTCAGGGGTGTATGGCTACACCTTC
>NA|TRBV6-1|TRBJ1-6|many
CASSRTYNSPLHF
TGTGCCAGCAGCCGGACCTATAATTCACCCCTCCACTTT